This TCR beta chain was sequenced for a study of control samples from healthy donors and cancer patients. V lost 5 bases and J lost 9, with 17 bases in between. Looked up from germline, CDR1 is ENHRY and CDR2 is SYGVKD. The CDR3 extends over 13 amino acids. Using immunoSEQ multiplex PCR, the repertoire was profiled, and TCRdb retains in-frame clones only, with some absent. The sample consists of approximately 150,000 clones, 80% to 95% of them appearing once. This clonotype originated in a man between 18 and 35 years old in good health. The source material was blood. J is TRBJ2-7 and V is TRBV10-3; the D gene could be TRBD1 or TRBD2 (5 bases each). DNA for the CDR3: TGTGCCATCAGTTTGAAAGGGGAGAGTGCGCAGTACTTC. Translated, it gives CAISLKGESAQYF.